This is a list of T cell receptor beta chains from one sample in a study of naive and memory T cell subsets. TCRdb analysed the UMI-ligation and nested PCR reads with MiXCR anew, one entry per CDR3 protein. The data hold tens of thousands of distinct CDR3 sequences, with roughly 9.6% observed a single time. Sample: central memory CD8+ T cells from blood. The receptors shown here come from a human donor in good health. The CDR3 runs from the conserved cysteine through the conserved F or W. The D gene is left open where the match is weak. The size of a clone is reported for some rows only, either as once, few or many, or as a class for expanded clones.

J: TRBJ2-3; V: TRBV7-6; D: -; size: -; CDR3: CASSAPPDTQYF; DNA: TGTGCCAGCAGCGCCCCACCAGATACGCAGTATTTT
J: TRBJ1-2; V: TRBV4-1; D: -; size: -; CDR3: CASYSGGKGYTF; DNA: TGCGCCAGCTATAGCGGCGGGAAGGGCTACACCTTC
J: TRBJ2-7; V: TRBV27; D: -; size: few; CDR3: CASSLSAGWVHEQYF; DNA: TGTGCCAGCAGTTTATCGGCAGGTTGGGTCCACGAGCAGTACTTC
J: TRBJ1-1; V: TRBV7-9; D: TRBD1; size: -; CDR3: CASSLATGGTEAFF; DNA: TGTGCCAGCAGCTTAGCGACAGGGGGCACTGAAGCTTTCTTT
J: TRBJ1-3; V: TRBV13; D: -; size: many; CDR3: CASSAQLINTIYF; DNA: TGTGCCAGCAGCGCACAACTAATAAACACCATATATTTT
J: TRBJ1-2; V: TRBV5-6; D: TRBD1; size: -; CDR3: CASRGTGFNYGYTF; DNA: TGTGCCAGCAGAGGGACAGGGTTCAACTATGGCTACACCTTC
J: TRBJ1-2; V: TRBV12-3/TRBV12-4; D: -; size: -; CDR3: CASSPEQAYGYTF; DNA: TGTGCCAGCAGCCCCGAACAGGCCTATGGCTACACCTTC
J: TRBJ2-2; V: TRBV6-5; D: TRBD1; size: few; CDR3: CASSGQGANTGELFF; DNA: TGTGCCAGCAGCGGACAGGGGGCTAACACCGGGGAGCTGTTTTTT
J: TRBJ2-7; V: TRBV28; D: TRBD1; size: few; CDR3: CASSPIGTGPYEQYF; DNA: TGTGCCAGCAGTCCCATCGGGACAGGGCCCTACGAGCAGTACTTC
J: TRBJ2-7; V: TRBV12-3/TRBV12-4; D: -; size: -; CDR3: CASSYVGGDEQYF; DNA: TGTGCCAGCAGTTATGTTGGAGGGGACGAGCAGTACTTC
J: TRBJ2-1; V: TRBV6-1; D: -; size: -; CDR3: CASSEVGIGAEQFF; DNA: TGTGCCAGCAGTGAAGTGGGAATAGGGGCAGAACAGTTCTTC
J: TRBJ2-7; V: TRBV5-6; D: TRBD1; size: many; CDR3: CASSATGDGSYEQYF; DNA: TGTGCCAGCAGCGCGACAGGGGATGGCTCCTACGAGCAGTACTTC
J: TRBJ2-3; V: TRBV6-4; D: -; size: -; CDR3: CASSARITDTQYF; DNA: TGTGCCAGCAGTGCGCGCATCACAGATACGCAGTATTTT
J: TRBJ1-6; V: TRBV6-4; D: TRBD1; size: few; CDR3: CASSDSTGGNSPLHF; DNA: TGTGCCAGCAGTGACTCGACAGGGGGCAATTCACCCCTCCACTTT
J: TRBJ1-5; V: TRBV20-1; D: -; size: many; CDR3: CSARDLTGNQPQHF; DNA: TGCAGTGCTAGAGATCTTACGGGCAATCAGCCCCAGCATTTT
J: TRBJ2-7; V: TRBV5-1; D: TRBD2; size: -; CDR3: CASSLAEGLLYEQYF; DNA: TGCGCCAGCAGCTTGGCCGAGGGACTACTCTACGAGCAGTACTTC
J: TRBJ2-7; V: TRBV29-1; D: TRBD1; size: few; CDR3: CSVVKGDSYEQYF; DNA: TGCAGCGTAGTAAAGGGGGACAGCTACGAGCAGTACTTC
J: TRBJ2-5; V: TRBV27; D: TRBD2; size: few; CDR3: CASSPGTSLETQYF; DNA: TGTGCCAGCAGTCCCGGGACTAGCCTCGAGACCCAGTACTTC
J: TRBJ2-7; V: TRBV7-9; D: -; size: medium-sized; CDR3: CASSPRGGGSIEQYF; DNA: TGTGCCAGCAGCCCCCGAGGGGGCGGGAGCATCGAGCAGTACTTC
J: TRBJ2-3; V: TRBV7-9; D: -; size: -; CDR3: CASSQQESGTDTQYF; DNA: TGTGCCAGCAGCCAGCAGGAGAGCGGCACAGATACGCAGTATTTT
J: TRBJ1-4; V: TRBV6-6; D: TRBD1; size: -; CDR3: CASRRTGGNEKLFF; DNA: TGTGCCAGCAGACGAACAGGGGGGAATGAAAAACTGTTTTTT
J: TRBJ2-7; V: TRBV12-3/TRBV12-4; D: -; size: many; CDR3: CASSLAPAGDEQYF; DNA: TGTGCCAGCAGTTTAGCCCCCGCAGGGGACGAGCAGTACTTC
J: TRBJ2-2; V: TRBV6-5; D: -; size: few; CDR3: CASSNDPSAAGELFF; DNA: TGTGCCAGCAGTAATGATCCCTCAGCGGCCGGGGAGCTGTTTTTT
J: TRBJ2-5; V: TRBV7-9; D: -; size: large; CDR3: CASSSAGSQETQYF; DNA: TGTGCCAGCAGCTCAGCAGGGAGCCAAGAGACCCAGTACTTC
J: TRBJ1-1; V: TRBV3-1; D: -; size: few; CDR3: CASSAPTETEAFF; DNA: TGTGCCAGCAGCGCCCCGACGGAGACTGAAGCTTTCTTT
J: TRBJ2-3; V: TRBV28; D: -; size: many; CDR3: CAGEEWDPDTQYF; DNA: TGTGCCGGCGAGGAGTGGGATCCGGATACGCAGTATTTT
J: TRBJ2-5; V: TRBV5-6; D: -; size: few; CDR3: CASSFRGSGWEETQYF; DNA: TGTGCCAGCAGCTTTAGGGGTTCCGGATGGGAAGAGACCCAGTACTTC
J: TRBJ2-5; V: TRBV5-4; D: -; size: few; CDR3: CASSTEGGASGETQYF; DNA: TGTGCCAGCAGCACGGAGGGGGGGGCGTCTGGGGAGACCCAGTACTTC